Presented here are 8 T cell receptor beta chains from one specimen sequenced in a study of blood T cell repertoires in COVID-19. Assay used: immunoSEQ multiplex PCR; TCRdb lists only in-frame clones, some missing. The table shows 150,000 to 200,000 clones, with approximately 90% occurring only once. Sequences were obtained from peripheral blood. The receptors come from a human donor in a cohort sampled during active COVID-19.

This chain uses TRBV5-1 with TRBJ1-2; D is possibly TRBD1 (5 bases). This CDR3 has 16 residues. CDR1 and CDR2 (germline): SGHRS, YFSETQ. The V and J ends lost 2 bases and 1 base respectively, with 15 bases between them. As DNA, the CDR3 is TGCGCCAGCAGCTTAGGAGGGACGGCAAATAACTATGGCTACACCTTC. Its protein product is CASSLGGTANNYGYTF.

The gene calls are TRBV6-1 and TRBJ2-7; weak D call: TRBD2 (6 bases). Between the trimmed V and J ends, which lost 1 base and 5 bases, there was a span of 9 bases. Germline values: CDR1 MNHNS, CDR2 SASEGT. The CDR3 consists of 13 residues. The DNA of the CDR3 is TGTGCCAGCAGTGAAGGGGGGGTGGACGAGCAGTACTTC. Its translation: CASSEGGVDEQYF.

This chain joins TRBV28 and TRBJ1-4; D gene ambiguous. Trimming stripped 10 bases from V and 2 bases from J, with 14 bases between. The CDR3 length is 14 residues. Germline CDR1 and CDR2: MDHEN and SYDVKM. CDR3 amino acids: CATSVVATNEKLFF. DNA for the CDR3: TGTGCCACCTCCGTGGTTGCGACTAATGAAAAACTGTTTTTT.

The rearrangement uses TRBV7-9 and TRBJ2-5; the D gene is possibly TRBD1 (6 bases). The germline V gene has CDR1 SEHNR and CDR2 FQNEAQ (reference sequence). CDR3 length equals 15 residues. Trimming removed 4 bases from V and 3 bases from J, with 15 bases in between. The CDR3 spells CASSYGTSEKETQYF. The DNA for the CDR3 is TGTGCCAGCAGCTATGGGACAAGTGAAAAAGAGACCCAGTACTTC.

This chain uses TRBV6-5 with TRBJ1-1; unclear D gene. CDR1 MNHEY and CDR2 SVGAGI come from the germline V gene. The CDR3 has 15 residues. V lost 4 bases to trimming and J lost 0 bases, with 12 bases between them. This CDR3 is CASSSSPAVNTEAFF. CDR3 DNA: TGTGCCAGCAGTTCCTCCCCGGCGGTGAACACTGAAGCTTTCTTT.

This chain connects TRBV9 to TRBJ2-3, with D possibly TRBD1 on 7 matching bases. CDR3 length equals 15 residues. The V gene's germline CDR1 is SGDLS and CDR2 YYNGEE. Trimming cost V 3 bases and J 5 bases, with 16 bases left between them. The CDR3 nucleotides are TGTGCCAGCAGCGGCGGGACAGCTCAGGGAGATACGCAGTATTTT. As protein: CASSGGTAQGDTQYF.

This clone came up a few times. In nucleotides, the CDR3 is TGTGCCAGCAGTTTGACCGGGACAGGGGGACTCACTGAAGCTTTCTTT. It is translated as CASSLTGTGGLTEAFF. V gene TRBV28 combines with J gene TRBJ1-1; 11 nucleotides agree with TRBD1. CDR3 length equals 16 residues. Germline lookup yields CDR1 MDHEN and CDR2 SYDVKM. The V segment lost 3 bases and the J segment 4 bases; nucleotides outside the gene matches: 7. The full variable domain, in which reference TRBV28 and TRBJ1-1 provide the parts outside the CDR3, is DVKVTQSSRYLVKRTGEKVFLECVQDMDHENMFWYRQDPGLGLRLIYFSYDVKMKEKGDIPEGYSVSREKKERFSLILESASTNQTSMYLCASSLTGTGGLTEAFFGQGTRLTVV.

The V call is TRBV15, the J call TRBJ2-3, with 9 bases that match TRBD1. From germline, CDR1 is LNHNV and CDR2 YYDKDF (reference sequence). The CDR3 contains 17 residues. J lost 4 bases, V lost 0 bases, and 8 bases had no gene match. The CDR3 DNA is TGTGCCACCAGCAGAGATCGAAGACAGGGGGTCCCAGATACGCAGTATTTT. Protein product: CATSRDRRQGVPDTQYF.